This TCR beta chain was obtained from a study of blood T cell repertoires in COVID-19. Original processing notes: Amplified reference gene primers provided the basis for estimating nucleated cell counts. Assay: immunoSEQ multiplex PCR; the TCRdb copy retains only in-frame clones and omits some. V and J calls and clone size come straight from that table; D and trimming were deduced from the DNA. The repertoire holds 50,000 to 65,000 clones, with 74% as singletons. Per germline, CDR1 SGHNT and CDR2 YENEEA. The CDR3 contains 20 residues. With 0 bases clipped from V and 6 bases from J, the junction kept 20 bases outside the gene matches.

The J gene is TRBJ1-5, the V gene TRBV11-3; 7 bases are a match to TRBD1. Sequenced: peripheral blood. The source is a woman over 75 with acute or convalescent COVID-19. CDR3 in amino acids: CASSLDSPSRYRGSGQPQHF. The CDR3 nucleotides are TGTGCCAGCAGCTTAGATTCCCCCTCCCGATACAGGGGCTCCGGTCAGCCCCAGCATTTT.